This record covers a single T cell receptor (beta chain). This clonotype has ten or more counts. The antigen this receptor binds is unknown. No much larger clonotype is one base removed from it; base qualities were not supplied. This sample was taken from a study of T cells in Graves' hyperthyroidism and ophthalmopathy (dated by TCRdb to between 2018 and 2021). Turning to the overall study: Peripheral blood was sampled at the time of initial diagnosis, prior to any treatment. The study also compared thyroid tissue and blood T-cell repertoires from more than 5 Graves' hyperthyroidism patients. The paper reports TCR Vbeta CDR3 sequencing of approximately 140 peripheral blood samples: approximately 41 ophthalmopathy, fewer than 80 hyperthyroidism and approximately 17 progressor patients. Prospective prediction of ophthalmopathy was tested in an independent validation cohort consisting of some 18 hyperthyroidism patients and more than 15 patients who later progressed to ophthalmopathy. Following sampling, methimazole starting at 30 mg daily was given to hyperthyroidism patients, and high-dose intravenous methylprednisolone was given to ophthalmopathy patients. A discovery cohort of around 100 patients, about 43 with Graves' ophthalmopathy and about 58 with stable Graves' hyperthyroidism, was used to find distinguishing TCR V-J signatures. For training and testing, the 100 or so patients in the discovery cohort were randomly divided in a 7:3 ratio. General conclusions and limits of the study: Sample size was not statistically predetermined, and blinding of investigators to group allocation was not performed. A model built on a 13 V-J signature distinguished ophthalmopathy from stable hyperthyroidism, reaching 87.88% sensitivity and around 82% specificity in cross-validation and 80%/75% in testing. In validation, the model predicted progression to ophthalmopathy with roughly 70% sensitivity and approximately 78% specificity, a median of 6.5 months before onset. Most expanded thyroid clonotypes (frequency above 0.001) were also detected in blood, a finding suggesting that blood repertoires may reflect thyroid immune responses.

CDR3 length: 15 amino acids, cysteine to phenylalanine. Kept here is only the CDR3 DNA, which spans 45 bases and is read in frame from base 1. The trim is 0 bases for V and 7 bases for J, with a gap of 13 bases between the germline ends. The germline V gene gives CDR1 as ENHRY and CDR2 as SYGVKD. The TCR beta CDR3 regions were amplified from the RNA transcripts. The first round of RT-PCR for the TCR CDR3 was performed with the HTBI primer set and the Qiagen OneStep RT-PCR kit. Libraries were constructed in a second round of multiplex PCR, after which size selection and purification were performed. Sequencing of the libraries was done on an Illumina HiSeq2000 using paired-end 100 bp reads. From the authors' description of their analysis: SOAPnuke was used to process the raw data, removing reads that contained adapters or uncalled bases, had a mean Phred below 15, or lacked an exact match to the constant primer or identifier. High-quality paired reads were merged with COPE v1.2.5, and unique nucleotide sequences were defined as clonotypes. MiTCR v1.1 was used to align the clonotypes against IMGT TRBV, TRBD and TRBJ reference segments. Analysis was restricted to V-J combinations with a frequency above 0.0001, which covered approximately 99% of repertoires. A TCS score was defined as the ratio between F50 (clonal expansion) and ExV (chaos), using BLOSUM62-based TCRdist between CDR3 peptides within each V-J. Welch's t-statistics and random forest reduced fewer than 600 V-J features to under 15, which were used in a naive Bayes classifier (R e1071). Thyroid-blood repertoire similarity was quantified with the Morisita-Horn index. TCRdb reanalyzed the raw reads on its own, using fastp at Q25 for trimming and MiXCR for clone calling, and kept in-frame beta chains. Duplicate CDR3 protein sequences are folded into a single record with the most common DNA and genes. The authors' filters were not applied to this entry. This sample holds about 680,000 distinct CDR3 sequences; over 35% were observed only once. The ten top clones hold about a third of the sample.

Stable Graves' hyperthyroidism was defined as the absence of progression to ophthalmopathy over 18 months of follow-up. Hyperthyroidism patients were newly diagnosed, with disease duration under 2 months, and aged 18 to 65 years. Patients with uncontrolled infections, other autoimmune diseases, pregnancy or lactation were excluded. Diagnoses relied on clinical symptoms, serum thyroxine and TRAb, thyroid ultrasound and orbital computed tomography. PBMCs were isolated from about 10 ml of fresh peripheral blood by Ficoll-Paque density gradient centrifugation. Total RNA was extracted using Trizol reagent, and RNA quality was assessed on an Agilent 2100 Bioanalyzer.

The sample was blood. This chain joins TRBV10-3 to TRBJ1-5, with a weak D call of TRBD1 (6 bases match). The TCR sequence derives from a woman between 35 and 50 years old with Graves' hyperthyroidism. The CDR3 sequence is CAISESTGGWQPQHF. In nucleotide form, the sequence is TGTGCCATCAGTGAGTCGACGGGGGGCTGGCAGCCCCAGCATTTT.